The 27 T cell receptor beta chains below come from one sample, sequenced in a study of PD-L1 blockade in urothelial cancer. The repertoire was sequenced with immunoSEQ multiplex PCR; TCRdb's copy has only in-frame clones and lacks some. This repertoire shows about 100,000 clones, approximately 85% found once; its top ten account for about 2.4%. The starting material was PBMCs, obtained around atezolizumab (anti-PD-L1) treatment. These receptors originate from a man aged 50-60 years with urothelial cancer.

The gene calls are TRBV4-2 and TRBJ2-5; D uncertain. Germline V gene lookup returns CDR1 LGHNA and CDR2 YNFKEQ. Trimming left V 4 bases short and J 5 bases short, with 11 bases between. The CDR3 has 13 residues. This CDR3 is CASSPRPWETQYF. In DNA, the CDR3 is TGTGCCAGCAGCCCTAGGCCGTGGGAGACCCAGTACTTC.

The V gene is TRBV11-2, the J gene TRBJ2-1; 7 positions agree with TRBD2. Germline loops: CDR1 SGHAT, CDR2 FQNNGV. V lost 5 bases to trimming and J lost 0 bases; unmatched junction nucleotides: 4. The CDR3 totals 15 residues. This chain's CDR3 is CASSPGGSSYNEQFF. In DNA, the CDR3 is TGTGCCAGCAGCCCCGGGGGGAGCTCCTACAATGAGCAGTTCTTC.

CDR3 nucleotides: TGTGCCAGCTCACCACTAGCAGGGGAAACTAATGAAAAACTGTTTTTT. Protein: CASSPLAGETNEKLFF. This chain uses TRBV18 with TRBJ1-4; D perhaps matches TRBD1 (6 bases). The germline gives CDR1 KGHSH, CDR2 LQKENI. This CDR3 spans 16 amino acids. V dropped 1 base and J dropped 1 base, with 10 bases sitting between them. The whole variable domain, filled in from reference TRBV18 and TRBJ1-4, reads NAGVMQNPRHLVRRRGQEARLRCSPMKGHSHVYWYRQLPEEGLKFMVYLQKENIIDESGMPKERFSAEFPKEGPSILRIQQVVRGDSAAYFCASSPLAGETNEKLFFGSGTQLSVL.

J is TRBJ1-6 and V is TRBV30; D is uncertain. CDR3 length: 18 amino acids. Germline V gene data show CDR1 as GTSNPN and CDR2 as SVGIG (reference sequence). V gave up 0 bases and J gave up 0 bases, with 15 bases separating them. DNA of the CDR3: TGTGCCTGGAGTGTACTCGGGTCAGTCGACTCCTATAATTCACCCCTCCACTTT. This gives the protein CAWSVLGSVDSYNSPLHF.

The chain is built from TRBV5-1 and TRBJ2-1; 10 nucleotides agree with TRBD1. CDR1 is SGHRS, CDR2 YFSETQ, per germline. This CDR3 is 14 amino acids long. The trim removed 0 bases at V and 8 bases at J, leaving 2 bases unmatched. CDR3 residues: CASSLGQGAHEQFF. The DNA of the CDR3 is TGCGCCAGCAGCTTGGGACAGGGGGCTCATGAGCAGTTCTTC.

V and J are TRBV27 and TRBJ1-5; perhaps TRBD1 as D (5 bases). Trimming left V 4 bases short and J 2 bases short, with 12 bases between. Looked up from germline, CDR1 is MNHEY and CDR2 is SMNVEV (reference sequence). The CDR3 covers 15 residues. The CDR3 here is CASSSLGAGNQPQHF. DNA for the CDR3: TGTGCCAGCAGTTCCTTAGGGGCGGGCAATCAGCCCCAGCATTTT.

The sample holds one count of this clone. J is TRBJ1-2 and V is TRBV15, with 7 bases that match TRBD1. There are 14 residues in the CDR3. The V gene's germline CDR1 is LNHNV and CDR2 YYDKDF (reference sequence). Unmatched junction bases numbered 3, after V lost 5 bases and J lost 0 bases. Here the CDR3 reads CATSHRGANYGYTF. The CDR3 DNA reads TGTGCCACCAGCCACAGGGGTGCTAACTATGGCTACACCTTC.

J is TRBJ2-1 and V is TRBV28, with a weak D call TRBD2 (5 bases). V lost 7 bases and J lost 1, with 14 bases in between. The CDR3 runs 15 residues. The germline CDR1 and CDR2 sequences are MDHEN and SYDVKM. The CDR3: CASKSEEGSYNEQFF. The CDR3 DNA reads as TGTGCCAGCAAATCGGAAGAGGGTTCCTACAATGAGCAGTTCTTC.

This clone showed up just a few times. V gene TRBV28 combines with J gene TRBJ2-6, with 8 bases lining up with TRBD1. The CDR3 has 18 amino acids. The germline gives CDR1 MDHEN, CDR2 SYDVKM. J gave up 0 bases and V 5 bases, and 9 bases lay outside the gene matches. CDR3 sequence: CASSRWGTGGSGANVLTF. CDR3 DNA sequence: TGTGCCAGCAGTAGATGGGGGACAGGTGGCTCTGGGGCCAACGTCCTGACTTTC.

The V and J genes are TRBV7-2 and TRBJ1-2; TRBD1 aligns across 8 bases. CDR3 length: 13 amino acids. Losses at the gene ends were 4 bases for V and 4 bases for J; bases not matched to a gene: 2. From germline, CDR1 is SGHTA and CDR2 FQGNSA. In nucleotides, the CDR3 is TGTGCCAGCAGCTCGGACAGGGTCTATGGCTACACCTTC. Protein: CASSSDRVYGYTF.

This clone was recorded once. The J gene is TRBJ2-5, the V gene TRBV9; D remains unclear. V lost 4 bases and J lost 1, with 11 bases in between. CDR1 is SGDLS, CDR2 YYNGEE, per germline. This CDR3 has 14 amino acids. In DNA form, the CDR3 reads TGTGCCAGCAGCCCTCCGAGCTCCCAAGAGACCCAGTACTTC. Amino acids: CASSPPSSQETQYF.

The table lists this clone with a few counts. The gene calls are TRBV6-6 and TRBJ1-2; 10 bases fit TRBD1. Unmatched junction bases numbered 4, after V lost 7 bases and J lost 8 bases. This CDR3 has 12 amino acids. Germline-derived CDR1 and CDR2 are MNHNY and SVGAGI (reference sequence). CDR3 DNA: TGTGCCAGCATCGGGACAGGGGAAGGCTACACCTTC. This gives the protein CASIGTGEGYTF.

V and J are TRBV15 and TRBJ2-1; D is undetermined. V lost 3 bases, J lost 6 bases, and 6 bases lay in between. This CDR3 has 12 amino acids. Germline CDR1 is LNHNV and CDR2 is YYDKDF (reference sequence). The CDR3 DNA sequence: TGTGCCACCAGCAGGAGTCTCAATGAGCAGTTCTTC. Translation: CATSRSLNEQFF.

The chain recombines TRBV5-1 with TRBJ1-1, with D unclear. In germline, CDR1 is SGHRS, CDR2 YFSETQ. The CDR3 is 14 residues long. V was trimmed by 1 base and J by 5 bases, leaving 12 bases between them. CDR3 DNA: TGCGCCAGCAGCTTGTCCCGCGGATGGACTGAAGCTTTCTTT. Its translation is CASSLSRGWTEAFF. Full variable domain (rest looked up from reference TRBV5-1 and TRBJ1-1): KAGVTQTPRYLIKTRGQQVTLSCSPISGHRSVSWYQQTPGQGLQFLFEYFSETQRNKGNFPGRFSGRQFSNSRSEMNVSTLELGDSALYLCASSLSRGWTEAFFGQGTRLTVV.

This chain uses TRBV7-9 with TRBJ1-1; perhaps TRBD1 as D (5 bases). The germline V gene encodes CDR1 SEHNR and CDR2 FQNEAQ (reference sequence). Trimming stripped 4 bases from V and 1 base from J, with 10 bases between. This CDR3 has 14 residues. The CDR3 region has the DNA TGTGCCAGCAGCTCCAGGGTGGGGAACACTGAAGCTTTCTTT. This sequence encodes CASSSRVGNTEAFF.

This clone was picked up one time. The chain carries TRBV7-9 and TRBJ1-1; D is possibly TRBD1 (6 bases). Per the germline V gene, CDR1 is SEHNR and CDR2 is FQNEAQ (reference sequence). There are 14 residues in the CDR3. V shed 2 bases and J shed 4 bases, with 11 bases lying between them. The CDR3 loop reads CASSLTGTTTEAFF. The DNA for the CDR3 is TGTGCCAGCAGCTTAACAGGGACAACCACTGAAGCTTTCTTT.

In DNA, the CDR3 is TGTGCCAGCAGTGGACAGGGGCCGGGCAATCAGCCCCAGCATTTT. Its protein is CASSGQGPGNQPQHF. The chain carries TRBV6-5 and TRBJ1-5; the match to TRBD1 covers 9 bases. From germline, CDR1 is MNHEY and CDR2 SVGAGI. The CDR3 is made up of 15 amino acids. The ends lost 5 bases at V and 2 bases at J; junction bases unmatched: 4.

The rearrangement links TRBV25-1 to TRBJ2-1; the D gene is possibly TRBD2 (7 bases). V was clipped by 8 bases and J by 4 bases, with 15 bases between them. The CDR3 length is 14 residues. Germline V gene lookup returns CDR1 MGHDK and CDR2 SYGVNS. The CDR3 sequence: CASGRGGGYNEQFF. DNA of the CDR3: TGTGCCAGCGGAAGAGGGGGGGGGTACAATGAGCAGTTCTTC.

The J gene is TRBJ2-6, the V gene TRBV7-2; maybe TRBD2 (5 bases). V dropped 6 bases and J dropped 0 bases, with 9 bases sitting between them. The V gene's germline CDR1 is SGHTA and CDR2 FQGNSA. The CDR3 has 15 amino acids. The CDR3 region has the DNA TGTGCCAGCAGACTGGAGGTCTCTGGGGCCAACGTCCTGACTTTC. It translates to CASRLEVSGANVLTF.

This clone was counted only a few times. This same CDR3 is encoded by further DNA sequences in the sample. This chain's CDR3 is CASSPRTGDNYGYTF. The CDR3 bases are TGTGCCAGCAGCCCCCGGACAGGGGATAACTATGGCTACACCTTC. The V gene is TRBV7-2, the J gene TRBJ1-2, with 9 nucleotides matching TRBD1. With 5 bases clipped from V and 1 base from J, the junction kept 5 bases outside the gene matches. The CDR3 contains 15 residues. From germline, CDR1 is SGHTA and CDR2 FQGNSA.

The chain links TRBV9 to TRBJ2-2; perhaps TRBD2 as D (6 bases). V lost 1 base and J 1 base, leaving 8 bases between the germline ends. Per the germline V gene, CDR1 is SGDLS and CDR2 is YYNGEE. This CDR3 is built from 15 residues. The CDR3 DNA follows: TGTGCCAGCAGCGTATGGCGGGAGAACACCGGGGAGCTGTTTTTT. Encoded protein: CASSVWRENTGELFF.

This rearrangement joins TRBV19 to TRBJ2-7, with TRBD2 as a possible D gene (6 bases). Trimming stripped 2 bases from V and 2 bases from J, with 16 bases between. The CDR3 consists of 16 residues. Germline CDR1 and CDR2: LNHDA and SQIVND (reference sequence). The CDR3 protein is CASSILGPGSTYEQYF. The CDR3 DNA reads as TGTGCCAGTAGTATATTAGGCCCCGGGAGTACCTACGAGCAGTACTTC.

This chain uses TRBV11-2 with TRBJ2-7, with 11 bases fitting TRBD2. The germline gives CDR1 SGHAT, CDR2 FQNNGV. V trimming: 5 bases; J trimming: 5 bases; junction bases outside the gene matches: 5. The CDR3 spans 14 residues. The CDR3: CASSRTSGFNEQYF. DNA for the CDR3: TGTGCCAGCAGCCGGACTAGCGGGTTCAACGAGCAGTACTTC.

This clone appeared a few times. V is TRBV7-3 and J is TRBJ2-1; 9 bases agree with TRBD1. CDR3 size: 16 residues. Trimming at V came to 5 bases and at J to 5 bases, leaving 10 bases not matched to a gene. CDR1 is SGHTA, CDR2 FQGTGA, per germline. As DNA, the CDR3 is TGTGCCAGCAGCGAGACCGGGACAGGGTTTAACAATGAGCAGTTCTTC. It yields the protein CASSETGTGFNNEQFF. The full variable domain, with the rest looked up from reference TRBV7-3 and TRBJ2-1, is GAGVSQTPSNKVTEKGKYVELRCDPISGHTALYWYRQSLGQGPEFLIYFQGTGAADDSGLPNDRFFAVRPEGSVSTLKIQRTERGDSAVYLCASSETGTGFNNEQFFGPGTRLTVL.

The gene calls are TRBV5-1 and TRBJ2-5; the match to TRBD2 covers 8 bases. J lost 0 bases, V lost 2 bases, and 3 bases had no gene match. The CDR3 has 15 residues. Looked up from germline, CDR1 is SGHRS and CDR2 is YFSETQ. The CDR3 sequence is CASSFSGSNQETQYF. DNA of the CDR3: TGCGCCAGCAGCTTCAGCGGGAGTAACCAAGAGACCCAGTACTTC.

This chain links TRBV4-2 with TRBJ2-5; maybe TRBD1 (6 bases). CDR3 length: 13 amino acids. With 1 base removed from V and 5 bases from J, the gap between germline ends came to 8 bases. Looked up from germline, CDR1 is LGHNA and CDR2 is YNFKEQ. Here the CDR3 DNA reads TGTGCCAGCAGCCAAGTACAGGGTGAGACCCAGTACTTC. It specifies CASSQVQGETQYF.

This clone was detected only once. The chain carries TRBV5-1 and TRBJ2-1; 12 bases are a match to TRBD2. V was clipped by 4 bases and J by 1 base; unmatched bases: 3. CDR3 size: 16 residues. Germline V gene lookup returns CDR1 SGHRS and CDR2 YFSETQ. CDR3 amino acids: CASSIGTSGSYNEQFF. Here the CDR3 DNA reads TGCGCCAGCAGCATCGGGACTAGCGGGTCCTACAATGAGCAGTTCTTC.